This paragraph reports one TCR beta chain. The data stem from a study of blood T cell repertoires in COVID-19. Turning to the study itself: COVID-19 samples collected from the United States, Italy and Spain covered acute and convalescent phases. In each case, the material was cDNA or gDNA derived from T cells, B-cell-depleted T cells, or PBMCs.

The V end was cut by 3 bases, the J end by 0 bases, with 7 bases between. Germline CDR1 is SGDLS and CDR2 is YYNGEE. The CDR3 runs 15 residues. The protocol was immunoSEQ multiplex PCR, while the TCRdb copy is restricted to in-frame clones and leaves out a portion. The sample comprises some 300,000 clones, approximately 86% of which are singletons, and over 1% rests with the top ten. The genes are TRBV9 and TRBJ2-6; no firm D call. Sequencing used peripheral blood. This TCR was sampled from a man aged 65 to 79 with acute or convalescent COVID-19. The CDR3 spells CASSATDSGANVLTF. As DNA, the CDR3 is TGTGCCAGCAGCGCCACAGACTCTGGGGCCAACGTCCTGACTTTC.